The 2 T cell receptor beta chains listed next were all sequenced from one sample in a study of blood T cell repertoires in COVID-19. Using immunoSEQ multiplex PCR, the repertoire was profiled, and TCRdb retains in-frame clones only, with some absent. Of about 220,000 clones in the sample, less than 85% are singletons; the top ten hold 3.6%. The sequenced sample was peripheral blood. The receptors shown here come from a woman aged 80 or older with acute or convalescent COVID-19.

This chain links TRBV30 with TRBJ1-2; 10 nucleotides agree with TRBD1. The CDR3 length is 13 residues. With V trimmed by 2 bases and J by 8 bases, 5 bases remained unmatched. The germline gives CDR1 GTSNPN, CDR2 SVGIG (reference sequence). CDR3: CAWSRGQGLGYTF. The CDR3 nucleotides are TGTGCCTGGAGTAGGGGACAGGGGTTGGGCTACACCTTC.

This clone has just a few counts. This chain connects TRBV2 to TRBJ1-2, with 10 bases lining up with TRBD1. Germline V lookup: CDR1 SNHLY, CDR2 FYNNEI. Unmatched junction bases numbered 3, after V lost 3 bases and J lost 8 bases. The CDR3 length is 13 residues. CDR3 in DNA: TGTGCCAGCAGTGAGGGGACAGGGGTCGGCTACACCTTC. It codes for CASSEGTGVGYTF. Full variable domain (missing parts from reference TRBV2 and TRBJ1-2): EPEVTQTPSHQVTQMGQEVILRCVPISNHLYFYWYRQILGQKVEFLVSFYNNEISEKSEIFDDQFSVERPDGSNFTLKIRSTKLEDSAMYFCASSEGTGVGYTFGSGTRLTVV.